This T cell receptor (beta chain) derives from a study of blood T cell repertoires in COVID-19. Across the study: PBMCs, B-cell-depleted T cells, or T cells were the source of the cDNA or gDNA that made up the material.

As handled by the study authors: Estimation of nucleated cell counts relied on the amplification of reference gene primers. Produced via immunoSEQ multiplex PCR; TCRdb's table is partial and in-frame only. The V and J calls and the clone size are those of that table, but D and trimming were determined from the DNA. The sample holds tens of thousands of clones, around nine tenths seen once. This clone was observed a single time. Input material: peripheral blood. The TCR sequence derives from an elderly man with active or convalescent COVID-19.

The CDR3 bases are TGCGCCAGCAGTAGCGGGGGTATAAGGCGGGGTGAGCAGTTCTTC. It is translated as CASSSGGIRRGEQFF. This sequence joins TRBV10-1 and TRBJ2-1; 8 bases are a match to TRBD2. Trimming took 5 bases from V and 9 from J; bases not matched to a gene: 12. This CDR3 is 15 amino acids long. Germline lookup yields CDR1 WNHNN and CDR2 SYGVQD (reference sequence).